These T cell receptor beta chains were read from a single sample in a study of blood T cells in healthy people across ages. TCRdb ran MiXCR on the 5' RACE reads and lists one entry per CDR3 protein. The sample comprises around 800,000 distinct CDR3 sequences, approximately 24% of which are singletons, and about 3% rests with the top ten. This same sample was also part of a study on T cells of mothers and their children.

The specimen sequenced was blood. The source of these receptors is a boy aged 5-17 years in good health. The CDR3 runs from the conserved cysteine through the conserved F or W. D genes are given only for firm matches. The size field is filled for only some rows; it gives once, few, many or a size class.

d_call j_call clone_size v_call cdr3_nt cdr3_aa
- TRBJ1-1 - TRBV2 TGTGCCAGCAGCAAAGGGATGAACACTGAAGCTTTCTTT CASSKGMNTEAFF
- TRBJ2-5 few TRBV28 TGTGCCAGCAGAATGGGTGGGTCAGGACTGTACTTC CASRMGGSGLYF
- TRBJ2-1 - TRBV5-5 TGTGCCAGCAGCTCCGTCGGGCGGGGTGGCGAGCAGTTCTTC CASSSVGRGGEQFF
- TRBJ2-2 few TRBV5-1 TGCGCCAGCAGCCTGCCAGGGATTCAGACCGGGGAGCTGTTTTTT CASSLPGIQTGELFF
- TRBJ2-7 few TRBV9 TGTGCCAGCAGCGTAGGAGGGGACGGCTCCTACGAGCAGTACTTC CASSVGGDGSYEQYF
- TRBJ1-1 few TRBV12-3/TRBV12-4 TGTGCCAGCAGTTTATTGAGGGGAGGAACTGAAGCTCTCTTT CASSLLRGGTEALF
TRBD2 TRBJ2-3 few TRBV24-1 TGTGCCACCAGTGATCGCGGGGGTGAAGATACGCAGTATTTT CATSDRGGEDTQYF
- TRBJ1-2 few TRBV7-9 TGTGCCAGCAGCTTAGAAAGAAACAGGGCGGAGGGCTACACCTTC CASSLERNRAEGYTF
- TRBJ1-2 few TRBV7-8 TGCGCCAGCAGCCACGTTCTTCGGACAGAGGGCTACACCTTC CASSHVLRTEGYTF
- TRBJ2-3 - TRBV20-1 TGCAGTGCTAGCCCTAGCGGCACAGATACGCAGTATTTT CSASPSGTDTQYF
- TRBJ2-7 few TRBV5-1 TGCGCCAGCAGCGTAGACCCCCCGGGACAAAACTACGAGCAGTACTTC CASSVDPPGQNYEQYF